This T cell receptor beta chain emerged from a study of neurological immune-mediated disorders (dated by TCRdb to between 2018 and 2021). As for the study more broadly: The study compared peripheral blood TCR-beta repertoires of HTLV-I-associated myelopathy (HAM/TSP) patients, multiple sclerosis patients and healthy controls using UMI-based sequencing. The approximately 100 TCR-beta libraries included longitudinal samples, technical triplicates and paired sorted CD4+ and CD8+ T-cell subsets alongside PBMC samples. Of the approximately 70 subjects in the cohort, around 15 were HAM/TSP patients, about 34 were multiple sclerosis patients, and about 20 were healthy controls. Points the paper makes about the study in general: TCR clonal expansion was highest in HAM/TSP patients and lowest in MS patients, with MS patients falling below even healthy controls. No identical CDR3 amino acid sequences were shared among expanded clones across subjects, suggesting private TCR-beta repertoires in all groups.

cDNA synthesis used template-switch 5'RACE with a primer carrying a 10-nucleotide random unique molecular identifier tagging each TCR transcript. Over 200 million TCR-beta sequences, covering 15-18 subjects, were produced in each sequencing run. The RNeasy kit was used for extraction of total RNA. The KAPA Real-time Library Amplification kit was used to amplify TCR-beta VDJ regions with primers targeting the TCR constant region and the 5'RACE anchor. A first PCR added sample indexes and Illumina adaptors, after which a second PCR increased the library yield. After Ampure bead purification, the roughly 650 bp TCR product was size-selected on a 2% E-gel SizeSelection system. Library quality was checked on a Bioanalyzer, concentration was measured with Qubit, and libraries were quantified with the Kapa Library Quantification kit before pooling. Paired-end 2 x 150 bp sequencing of the libraries was performed on an Illumina HiSeq 2500. To increase sequence diversity, roughly 24-31% phiX was spiked into each library pool. The published analysis was carried out like this. The quality-filtered reads were processed with the UMI-based MiGEC pipeline, whose error correction step removed more than 90% of the raw TCR sequences. VDJ genes were aligned to IMGT germline references, and each clonotype was defined by a unique CDR3 amino acid sequence together with V-J genes. Clonal expansion, Shannon diversity, and CDR3 relatedness (CalcPairwiseDistances, ClusterSamples) were evaluated with VDJtools, and phylogenetic trees were built with CLCbio workbench. Expanded clones were defined as having at least 8 unique UMIs, based on coefficient-of-variation modelling across technical triplicates. The raw public data were reprocessed by TCRdb itself: fastp quality trimming at Q25, MiXCR clonotype calling, in-frame beta chains only. When rows share a CDR3 protein, they turn into one entry using the most common DNA and genes. None of the V and J calls come from the authors' own analysis; TCRdb made them. In all, the sample holds around 15,000 distinct CDR3 sequences, and approximately 9.1% of those were seen once. Around 40% of the sample goes to the ten largest clones.

This clonotype was counted at least ten times. The antigen it binds to is not known. Nothing much larger sits one base from this clone, and base qualities are not available. Healthy controls were blood bank volunteers in Maryland, USA. TCR libraries for sorted subsets were made from 1 million sorted CD4+ or CD8+ T cells. Peripheral blood was subjected to Ficoll-Hypaque density gradient centrifugation to isolate PBMCs, which were then cryopreserved in liquid nitrogen. The study also sequenced paired sorted CD4+ and CD8+ subsets from healthy controls, HAM/TSP patients and MS patients. The CDR3 runs 18 amino acids, cysteine and phenylalanine included. Only the CDR3 DNA is retained, 54 bases long and in frame from the first base. CDR1 and CDR2 are read off the germline V gene as LGHNA and YNFKEQ. V is pruned by 4 bases and J by 0 bases, leaving 12 bases of the junction without a gene match.

The receptor was derived from a man aged 45-60 years in good health. Sequencing was performed on CD8+ T cells from blood. The sequence joins TRBV4-2 to TRBJ1-3; TRBD1 aligns with 7 central bases. In nucleotide form, the sequence is TGTGCCAGCAGCCCAGATGGGGGACAGCCTTTCTCTGGAAACACCATATATTTT. Its translation reads: CASSPDGGQPFSGNTIYF.